There are a few counts of the clone carrying this T cell receptor beta chain. The record originates from a study of blood T cell repertoires in COVID-19. Across the whole study: COVID-19 samples, acute and convalescent, were from the United States, Italy and Spain. Sample material is recorded as cDNA or gDNA derived from T cells, B-cell-depleted T cells, or PBMCs.

The CDR3 sequence is 15 residues long. V shed 1 base and J 4 bases; nucleotides not matched to a gene: 5. Germline lookup yields CDR1 SGHDN and CDR2 FVKESK. Assay used: immunoSEQ multiplex PCR; TCRdb lists only in-frame clones, some missing. The sample contains under 200,000 clones, roughly 93% of which appear only once. The sequencing input was peripheral blood. This clonotype was obtained from a man aged 18 to 30 with acute or convalescent COVID-19. V and J are TRBV14 and TRBJ2-7, with 9 bases lining up with TRBD2. This chain's CDR3 is CASSQVASGVYEQYF. CDR3 coding DNA: TGTGCCAGCAGCCAAGTGGCTAGCGGGGTTTACGAGCAGTACTTC.